This T cell receptor beta chain comes out of a study of technical replicates of blood from four donors. This table comes from immunoSEQ multiplex PCR, and its TCRdb copy is limited to in-frame clones, with some not included. The sample has 80,000 to 90,000 clones, roughly 94% seen once. This CDR3 spans 15 amino acids. Trimming took 2 bases from V and 4 from J, leaving 15 bases between them. Per the germline V gene, CDR1 is MDHEN and CDR2 is SYDVKM. The chain uses TRBV28 and TRBJ2-7; TRBD2 might be the D (6 bases). This TCR was sampled from a human donor in good health. The sequenced sample was T cells isolated from PBMCs. DNA of the CDR3: TGTGCCAGCAGTTTAGTCGGGGGTCGGTTTTACGAGCAGTACTTC. This encodes CASSLVGGRFYEQYF.